A selection of T cell receptor beta chains follows, all from one sample in a study of cytomegalovirus exposure and HLA in healthy donors. The repertoire was sequenced with immunoSEQ multiplex PCR; TCRdb's copy has only in-frame clones and lacks some. The sample's table shows some 140,000 clones. Sequenced input: PBMCs. These receptor sequences come from a woman aged 40 to 50 in good health and CMV-seronegative. CDR3s include the opening cysteine and the closing phenylalanine or tryptophan. Fields, in order: V gene, CDR3 length, D gene, J gene, CDR3 DNA, CDR3 protein. The D gene is left open where the match is weak.

>TRBV10-3|13|NA|TRBJ2-1
TGTGCCATCAGTGAGTCGGAGGGAAATGAGCAGTTCTTC
CAISESEGNEQFF
>TRBV19|14|NA|TRBJ1-5
TGTGCCAGTATGATTATCGGGGGAAATCAGCCCCAGCATTTT
CASMIIGGNQPQHF
>TRBV27|15|NA|TRBJ1-1
TGTGCCAGCAGTTTCAGAAGTGGCATGAACACTGAAGCTTTCTTT
CASSFRSGMNTEAFF
>TRBV9|13|NA|TRBJ1-1
TGTGCCAGCAGCGTAGACAGGAACACTGAAGCTTTCTTT
CASSVDRNTEAFF
>TRBV6-1|12|NA|TRBJ1-1
TGTGCCAGCAGTGCCAACAGAAACGAAGCTTTCTTT
CASSANRNEAFF
>TRBV6-1|13|NA|TRBJ1-2
TGTGCCAGCTACTACAGGGAAGTCTATGGCTACACCTTC
CASYYREVYGYTF
>TRBV20-1|11|NA|TRBJ2-5
TGCAGTGTAGAGAGGATGGAGACCCAGTACTTC
CSVERMETQYF
>TRBV7-9|12|TRBD1|TRBJ2-7
TGTGCCAGCAGCCGAGACAGGGGCGAGCAGTACTTC
CASSRDRGEQYF
>TRBV7-2|16|NA|TRBJ1-6
TGTGCCAGCAGCTTAGCCGGGGATCCCTATAATTCACCCCTCCACTTT
CASSLAGDPYNSPLHF
>TRBV9|14|TRBD1|TRBJ1-2
TGTGCCAGCGGACGGGGACAGGACCCCTATGGCTACACCTTC
CASGRGQDPYGYTF
>TRBV28|13|NA|TRBJ2-3
TGTGCCAGCAGTCCCCCGACTTGGGAGACGCAGTATTTT
CASSPPTWETQYF
>TRBV7-9|15|TRBD1|TRBJ1-2
TGTGCCAGCAGCAACAGACAGGGTTCTAGCTATGGCTACACCTTC
CASSNRQGSSYGYTF
>TRBV29-1|11|NA|TRBJ1-2
TGCAGCGTTGAAGGGGCAACCGGCTACACCTTC
CSVEGATGYTF
>TRBV7-2|15|TRBD1|TRBJ1-2
TGTGCCAGCCAAAAAAAAGTGACAGGGGGTGCTCTATCCACCTTC
CASQKKVTGGALSTF
>TRBV19|15|TRBD1|TRBJ1-4
TGTGCCAGTAGTGCCCGACAGGGCCCTAATGAAAAACTGTTTTTT
CASSARQGPNEKLFF